The TCR beta chain described here comes from a study of blood T cells in healthy people across ages (dated by TCRdb to between 2014 and 2017). Regarding the complete study: In model experiments, template switching captured about one uniquely barcoded TCR beta cDNA molecule for every two T cells. The donors were divided into four age groups: young (average about 16 years), middle-aged (about 39), aged (under 70) and long-lived (roughly 82). Two additional independent replicas of 1 million unique cDNA reads from the same blood draw were analyzed for two donors (one aged 18 to 29 and one aged 80 or older). Age-related changes in TCR beta repertoire diversity were measured in the study by deep sequencing normalized with unique cDNA molecular identifiers. Donors of different ages were randomly distributed across sequencing lanes to avoid experimental bias. General findings and caveats noted by the study authors: Donor CMV infection status was unknown, potentially confounding age-related changes in expanded clonotypes. The percentage of naive T cells measured by flow cytometry correlated strongly with observed TCR beta diversity. Observed TCR beta diversity per million T cells fell roughly linearly with age, and a significant reduction was already apparent by age roughly 40. Estimates of total diversity based on one million sequenced T cells were regarded as lower bounds and as underestimates. The long-lived group showed more naive CD4+ T cells, fewer expanded clones and increased TCR diversity than the aged group, suggesting age selection. Conclusive comparison of naive and antigen-experienced compartments was prevented by the profiling of bulk unsorted PBMCs.

The 40 or so donors, aged about 6 to 95 years, were systemically healthy Caucasian individuals from Russia. Each donor gave 9.5 to 10 milliliters of peripheral blood, drawn into EDTA-treated Vacutainer tubes. Ficoll-Paque density-gradient centrifugation was used to isolate PBMCs, with at least 7 million per sample. Trizol reagent was used to extract total RNA from the PBMCs, yielding at least 6 micrograms per sample. For every donor, flow cytometry on a PBMC aliquot measured the percentage of naive CD45RAhigh/CD27high T cells. Library construction relied on 5' RACE. Sequenced on an Illumina HiSeq 2500. A second PCR of about 7 to 12 cycles was run with a J-beta primer mix and a sample-barcoded 5' primer. A template-switch 5' adaptor carrying 12 random nucleotides introduced a unique molecular identifier onto each TCR beta cDNA molecule. Each sample yielded at least 2.5 million CDR3-containing paired-end reads. The Mint cDNA synthesis kit, primed by a TRBC-specific oligonucleotide, was used to synthesize first-strand cDNA from all RNA. All cDNA was treated with uracil-DNA glycosylase and then went through a first 18-cycle PCR with the universal primers M1SS and BC2_uni_R. The authors' pipeline ran thus. For normalization, 1 million high-quality reads were randomly selected from each sample, with every read carrying a distinct molecular identifier. Instead of being binned into consensus sequences, reads with shared molecular identifiers were discarded. MiTCR, run with a Q25 quality threshold and the strictest error-elimination algorithm, handled CDR3 identification, clonotype clustering and error correction. A nonparametric unseen species model with Euler transformation was used to estimate lower-bound total TCR beta diversity. TCRdb itself trimmed the public reads at Q25 with fastp, ran MiXCR and retained productive beta chains. Each CDR3 protein appears once, grouped with its most common genes and DNA. For this entry, the V and J calls and clone size follow TCRdb and not the study's own pipeline. For this sample there are 790,000 or so distinct CDR3 sequences; 45% to 70% appear just once. Of the sample, roughly 24% is held by the ten largest clones.

The germline V gene encodes CDR1 SGHTA and CDR2 FQGNSA. V sheds 1 base and J sheds 7 bases, leaving 10 bases between their ends. CDR3 length: 13 amino acids, cysteine to phenylalanine. Left in the record is the CDR3 DNA by itself, 39 bases read in frame from the first base. For this clonotype: This receptor's antigen is unknown. No quality values exist for individual bases; no much larger clone is one base distant.

The sequenced sample consisted of blood. The chain is made from TRBV7-2 and TRBJ1-2; the D gene cannot be named for sure. The source of this sequence is a middle-aged man in good health. The CDR3 sequence is CASSLEGGRGYTF. At the DNA level, the sequence is TGTGCCAGCAGCTTAGAAGGTGGGCGTGGCTACACCTTC.